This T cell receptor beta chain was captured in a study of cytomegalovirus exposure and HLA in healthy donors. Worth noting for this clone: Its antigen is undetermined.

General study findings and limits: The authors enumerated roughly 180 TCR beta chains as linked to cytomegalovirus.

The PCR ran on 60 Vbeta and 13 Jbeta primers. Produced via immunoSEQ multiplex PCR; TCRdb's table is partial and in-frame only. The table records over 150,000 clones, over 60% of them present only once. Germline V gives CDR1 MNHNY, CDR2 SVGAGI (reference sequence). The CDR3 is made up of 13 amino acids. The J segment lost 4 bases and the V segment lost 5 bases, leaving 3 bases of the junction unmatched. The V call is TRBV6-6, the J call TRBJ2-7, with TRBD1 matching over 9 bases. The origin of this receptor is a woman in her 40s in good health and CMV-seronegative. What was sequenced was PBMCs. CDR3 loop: CASSTGTGYEQYF. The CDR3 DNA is TGTGCCAGCAGTACGGGGACAGGGTACGAGCAGTACTTC.